Below, 27 T cell receptor beta chains from the same sample are listed, as sequenced in a study of blood T cell repertoires in COVID-19. Assay: immunoSEQ multiplex PCR; the TCRdb copy retains only in-frame clones and omits some. The sample shows 93,000 or so clones, about 88% of them seen only once. The specimen sequenced was peripheral blood. The receptors were sampled from a human donor in a cohort sampled during active COVID-19.

This clone has a handful of counts. The chain employs TRBV5-6 and TRBJ1-1, with D possibly being TRBD1 (5 bases). The germline gives CDR1 SGHDT, CDR2 YYEEEE. Trimming removed 5 bases from V and 0 bases from J, with 8 bases in between. CDR3 size: 13 residues. The CDR3 bases are TGTGCCAGCAGACAGGATTTGAACACTGAAGCTTTCTTT. Translation gives CASRQDLNTEAFF.

The V gene is TRBV5-5, the J gene TRBJ1-5; tentative D call: TRBD1 (5 bases). Germline assignment: CDR1 SGHKS and CDR2 YYEKEE (reference sequence). This CDR3 has 17 residues. Trimming pared 4 bases from V and 0 bases from J, leaving 17 bases between. The CDR3 DNA reads as TGTGCCAGCAGCACCGGGCAGGGTGATTATAGCAATCAGCCCCAGCATTTT. Protein sequence: CASSTGQGDYSNQPQHF.

The chain is built from TRBV24-1 and TRBJ2-1, with TRBD1 as a possible D gene (5 bases). V lost 8 bases and J 5 bases, leaving 15 bases between the germline ends. Germline V gene sequence: CDR1 KGHDR, CDR2 SFDVKD. The length of the CDR3 is 14 residues. CDR3 in amino acids: CATNGAGGDNEQFF. The DNA for the CDR3 is TGTGCCACCAATGGGGCAGGTGGGGACAATGAGCAGTTCTTC.

The V and J genes are TRBV9 and TRBJ2-1; possibly TRBD2 for D (6 bases). This CDR3 is built from 18 residues. Deletions cut 0 bases from V and 3 bases from J, with 19 bases between. Looked up from germline, CDR1 is SGDLS and CDR2 is YYNGEE. The CDR3 DNA reads as TGTGCCAGCAGCGTAGCCGGGAGAGAACTAGGGAACTACAATGAGCAGTTCTTC. It translates to CASSVAGRELGNYNEQFF.

The rearrangement joins TRBV18 to TRBJ2-7; 9 bases align to TRBD1. Germline V gives CDR1 KGHSH, CDR2 LQKENI. The CDR3 sequence is 15 residues long. Trimming cost V 3 bases and J 5 bases; bases outside gene matches: 8. The CDR3 bases are TGTGCCAGCTCACCGGTGACAGGGGGAATCGACGAGCAGTACTTC. Amino acids: CASSPVTGGIDEQYF. Complete variable domain (other parts from reference TRBV18 and TRBJ2-7): NAGVMQNPRHLVRRRGQEARLRCSPMKGHSHVYWYRQLPEEGLKFMVYLQKENIIDESGMPKERFSAEFPKEGPSILRIQQVVRGDSAAYFCASSPVTGGIDEQYFGPGTRLTVT.

The chain carries TRBV5-1 and TRBJ1-4, with D perhaps TRBD1 (5 bases). The CDR3 sequence is 16 residues long. The V end lost 0 bases, the J end lost 0 bases, and 9 bases lay between the germline ends. Germline loops: CDR1 SGHRS, CDR2 YFSETQ. The CDR3 coding sequence is TGCGCCAGCAGCTTGGCCGTGACAGCAACTAATGAAAAACTGTTTTTT. As protein: CASSLAVTATNEKLFF.

The chain links TRBV4-1 to TRBJ2-3; 10 bases are shared with TRBD1. The J segment lost 3 bases and the V segment lost 0 bases, leaving 6 bases of the junction unmatched. This CDR3 spans 17 amino acids. CDR1 is MGHRA and CDR2 is YSYEKL in the germline V gene. DNA for the CDR3: TGCGCCAGCAGCCAAGAGCCGGGACAGGGGACGACAGATACGCAGTATTTT. This codes for CASSQEPGQGTTDTQYF.

This clone was recorded a few times. V and J are TRBV7-2 and TRBJ2-5; 7 nucleotides agree with TRBD1. The CDR3 is 14 amino acids. The V gene's germline CDR1 is SGHTA and CDR2 FQGNSA. The V segment lost 0 bases and the J segment 5 bases; nucleotides outside the gene matches: 3. CDR3: CASSLARGTETQYF. CDR3 sequence (DNA): TGTGCCAGCAGCTTAGCCAGGGGGACGGAGACCCAGTACTTC.

The chain is built from TRBV6-5 and TRBJ1-5; D possibly corresponds to TRBD1 (6 bases). Trimming left V 4 bases short and J 3 bases short, with 7 bases between. The CDR3 is made up of 13 amino acids. CDR1 is MNHEY, CDR2 SVGAGI, per germline. The CDR3, as DNA: TGTGCCAGCAGTTGGGACAACAATCAGCCCCAGCATTTT. Amino acid sequence: CASSWDNNQPQHF.

This chain links TRBV19 with TRBJ1-2; D perhaps matches TRBD1 (6 bases). CDR1 is LNHDA and CDR2 is SQIVND in the germline V gene (reference sequence). The V end was cut by 7 bases, the J end by 3 bases, with 15 bases between. The CDR3 is 14 amino acids. The CDR3 sequence is CASTTDSQYYGYTF. The CDR3 DNA is TGTGCCAGTACCACGGACAGCCAATACTATGGCTACACCTTC. The variable domain in full, with the rest retrieved from reference TRBV19 and TRBJ1-2, is DGGITQSPKYLFRKEGQNVTLSCEQNLNHDAMYWYRQDPGQGLRLIYYSQIVNDFQKGDIAEGYSVSREKKESFPLTVTSAQKNPTAFYLCASTTDSQYYGYTFGSGTRLTVV.

V is TRBV10-3 and J is TRBJ2-2, with TRBD2 matching 7 bases. The germline V gene has CDR1 ENHRY and CDR2 SYGVKD. This CDR3 comprises 17 residues. V lost 5 bases and J lost 4; bases outside the gene matches: 13. The DNA for the CDR3 is TGTGCCATCAGTCCCCAGAGGCCAGCGGGGTTCACCGGGGAGCTGTTTTTT. Amino acids: CAISPQRPAGFTGELFF.

The CDR3 DNA is TGTGCCAGCAGCCCTCTCCTCCCGGTCAAAGAGACCCAGTACTTC. The encoded protein is CASSPLLPVKETQYF. The chain employs TRBV3-1 (or the pseudogene TRBV3-2) and TRBJ2-5, with unresolved D. V shed 4 bases and J shed 3 bases, with 15 bases lying between them. CDR3 size: 15 residues. Germline CDR1 and CDR2: LGHDT and YNNKEL (reference sequence).

For this clone: This CDR3 is also generated by other DNA sequences in the sample. The J gene is TRBJ2-7, the V gene TRBV27; no firm D call. V was shortened by 5 bases and J by 0 bases, with 14 bases between the two germline ends. Per germline, CDR1 MNHEY and CDR2 SMNVEV (reference sequence). The CDR3 totals 15 residues. CDR3 protein: CASSPHSTASYEQYF. The DNA of the CDR3 is TGTGCCAGCAGTCCCCATAGTACCGCCTCCTACGAGCAGTACTTC.

V usage is TRBV27 and J usage is TRBJ2-3; 13 bases fit TRBD2. V shed 3 bases, J shed 0 bases, and the junction held 6 bases outside the gene matches. Germline V gene data show CDR1 as MNHEY and CDR2 as SMNVEV (reference sequence). The CDR3 covers 18 residues. The CDR3 DNA follows: TGTGCCAGCAGTTTGTTACTAGCGGGGGGGCCTAGCACAGATACGCAGTATTTT. Amino acid sequence: CASSLLLAGGPSTDTQYF.

This clone has a single count. The V call is TRBV7-3, the J call TRBJ2-1, with 7 bases aligning to TRBD2. Looked up from germline, CDR1 is SGHTA and CDR2 is FQGTGA. V dropped 0 bases and J dropped 6; count of bases not matched to a gene: 5. The CDR3 totals 15 residues. This CDR3 is CASSLTGGPGNEQFF. Here the CDR3 DNA reads TGTGCCAGCAGCTTAACGGGAGGGCCGGGCAATGAGCAGTTCTTC.

This clone was detected only once. The genes are TRBV5-1 and TRBJ1-3; possibly TRBD1 for D (6 bases). Per germline, CDR1 SGHRS and CDR2 YFSETQ. The CDR3 is 14 residues long. Trimming removed 0 bases at V and 4 bases at J, with 8 bases between. The CDR3 region has the DNA TGCGCCAGCAGCTTGGGGCAGGGGGGAAACACCATATATTTT. Protein sequence: CASSLGQGGNTIYF.

The chain is built from TRBV27 and TRBJ1-6, with D tentatively TRBD1 (5 bases). V lost 3 bases, J lost 8 bases, and 14 bases lay in between. CDR1 and CDR2 (germline): MNHEY, SMNVEV (reference sequence). The CDR3 sequence is 15 residues long. The CDR3 nucleotides read TGTGCCAGCAGTTTCATAGGGAAAGGGGATTCACCCCTCCACTTT. It codes for CASSFIGKGDSPLHF.

The J gene is TRBJ2-1, the V gene TRBV5-1; TRBD2 is a possible D gene (5 bases). The CDR3 loop spans 15 amino acids. CDR1 is SGHRS, CDR2 YFSETQ, per germline. Trimming took off 8 bases at V and 2 bases at J, with 17 bases between the two ends. CDR3 bases: TGCGCCAGTGCATTTTGGACTTACCCCTACAATGAGCAGTTCTTC. Protein product: CASAFWTYPYNEQFF.

A word on this clone: Other nucleotide sequences from this sample produce the same CDR3. The chain couples TRBV5-1 to TRBJ1-1; D possibly corresponds to TRBD1 (6 bases). The V end lost 1 base, the J end lost 1 base, and 8 bases lay between the germline ends. Germline V CDR1 and CDR2: SGHRS, YFSETQ. The CDR3 consists of 14 residues. CDR3 residues: CASSLRGQNTEAFF. The CDR3 nucleotides are TGCGCCAGCAGCTTGAGGGGACAGAACACTGAAGCTTTCTTT. Looking up the rest from reference TRBV5-1 and TRBJ1-1 gives the full variable domain: KAGVTQTPRYLIKTRGQQVTLSCSPISGHRSVSWYQQTPGQGLQFLFEYFSETQRNKGNFPGRFSGRQFSNSRSEMNVSTLELGDSALYLCASSLRGQNTEAFFGQGTRLTVV.

This clone has more than one count but fewer than ten. The CDR3 sequence is CASSDGTDSNQPQHF. The CDR3 nucleotides read TGCGCCAGCAGTGACGGGACAGATAGCAATCAGCCCCAGCATTTT. The chain carries TRBV10-2 and TRBJ1-5; 7 bases are a match to TRBD1. This CDR3 contains 15 residues. Trimming cost V 3 bases and J 0 bases; bases outside gene matches: 2. The germline gives CDR1 WSHSY, CDR2 SAAADI.

CDR3 protein: CASSLGLGRGNTIYF. The CDR3 DNA reads TGTGCCAGCAGCTTAGGTCTTGGCAGAGGAAACACCATATATTTT. The rearrangement links TRBV7-8 to TRBJ1-3; D gene unclear. The CDR3 extends over 15 amino acids. Trimming left V 1 base short and J 4 bases short, with 11 bases between. CDR1 and CDR2 (germline): SGHVS, FQNEAQ.

This chain links TRBV3-1 (or the pseudogene TRBV3-2) with TRBJ1-1; weak D call: TRBD1 (6 bases). V gave up 0 bases and J gave up 5 bases, with 19 bases separating them. Germline CDR1 is LGHDT and CDR2 is YNNKEL (reference sequence). The CDR3 sequence is 17 residues long. The CDR3 spells CASSQDLVLEGGTEAFF. The CDR3 nucleotides are TGTGCCAGCAGCCAAGATCTTGTTCTTGAGGGGGGGACTGAAGCTTTCTTT.

The rearrangement uses TRBV7-9 and TRBJ2-7, with 7 bases lining up with TRBD1. This CDR3 contains 12 residues. The V gene end was trimmed by 4 bases and the J gene end by 6 bases; junction bases not matched to a gene: 3. The germline V gene has CDR1 SEHNR and CDR2 FQNEAQ (reference sequence). The CDR3 reads CASSSTGSEQYF. The DNA of the CDR3 is TGTGCCAGCAGCTCGACAGGGAGCGAGCAGTACTTC.

The CDR3 region has the DNA TGTGCCAGCGAAGGAGCGCCGGGGGACAATGAGCAGTTCTTC. It translates to CASEGAPGDNEQFF. V gene TRBV6-5 combines with J gene TRBJ2-1; D may be TRBD2 (6 bases). The germline V and J ends were trimmed by 8 bases and 5 bases, with 16 bases remaining between them. The CDR3 loop spans 14 amino acids. Per germline, CDR1 MNHEY and CDR2 SVGAGI.

Concerning this clone: Because the CDR3's place on the DNA is in doubt, the DNA is left out and the CDR3 is given as listed by TCRdb. This chain joins TRBV12-3 or TRBV12-4 and TRBJ1-2. Inclusive of both ends, the CDR3 amounts to 12 amino acids. The CDR3 region is CASSSSVVGYTF.

The chain combines TRBV13 with TRBJ2-3; 8 bases line up with TRBD1. J lost 1 base, V lost 4 bases, and 7 bases had no gene match. Germline-derived CDR1 and CDR2 are PRHDT and FYEKMQ (reference sequence). The CDR3 sequence is 16 residues long. CDR3 DNA: TGTGCCAGCAGCTGGGCAGGGGGCTGGGGCACAGATACGCAGTATTTT. Its translation is CASSWAGGWGTDTQYF.

The J gene is TRBJ2-1, the V gene TRBV7-3; D uncertain. This CDR3 spans 13 amino acids. Germline V CDR1 and CDR2: SGHTA, FQGTGA. V lost 8 bases and J 5 bases, leaving 13 bases between the germline ends. CDR3 residues: CASARIPNNEQFF. CDR3 in DNA: TGTGCCAGCGCGCGCATTCCTAACAATGAGCAGTTCTTC.